What follows are 29 T cell receptor beta chains derived from one specimen sequenced in a study of shared T cell receptors in the human thymus. Assay used: immunoSEQ multiplex PCR; TCRdb lists only in-frame clones, some missing. The sample lists fewer than 700,000 clones, around nine tenths occurring once. Separately, the same data were catalogued under a study of human thymus T cells.

Sequencing input: thymocytes. These TCRs come from a boy in the first two years of life with a congenital heart defect.

The chain joins TRBV4-2 to TRBJ1-4; D unclear. The CDR3 is 19 amino acids. V lost 0 bases and J 4 bases, leaving 21 bases between the germline ends. Germline CDR1 LGHNA, CDR2 YNFKEQ. CDR3 sequence (DNA): TGTGCCAGCAGCCAAGATTTTAGGCGGGAGGCCTCAAATAATGAAAAACTGTTTTTT. It encodes CASSQDFRREASNNEKLFF.

The CDR3 reads CASARFDSSYEQYF. The CDR3 nucleotides are TGCGCCAGCGCCCGATTCGATAGCTCCTACGAGCAGTACTTC. The rearrangement links TRBV5-1 to TRBJ2-7; no definite D call. The CDR3 has 14 amino acids. Germline CDR1 reads SGHRS; CDR2 reads YFSETQ. The ends were cut back, 7 bases at V and 0 bases at J, with 14 bases in the middle.

The rearrangement joins TRBV4-3 to TRBJ2-2; weak D call: TRBD2 (6 bases). Germline CDR1 is LGHNA and CDR2 is YSLEER. The CDR3 runs 16 residues. Between the trimmed V and J ends, which lost 0 bases and 4 bases, there was a span of 12 bases. CDR3 region: CASSQDGGRGTGELFF. The CDR3 DNA follows: TGCGCCAGCAGCCAAGATGGAGGGCGAGGCACCGGGGAGCTGTTTTTT.

This chain connects TRBV4-2 to TRBJ2-7; 7 positions match TRBD2. Germline V lookup: CDR1 LGHNA, CDR2 YNFKEQ. The V segment lost 2 bases and the J segment 3 bases; nucleotides outside the gene matches: 13. CDR3 size: 17 residues. Here the CDR3 reads CASSQTSTGTTHYEQYF. CDR3 in DNA: TGTGCCAGCAGCCAAACGAGCACCGGGACTACTCACTACGAGCAGTACTTC.

This clone has only one observation. This rearrangement joins TRBV4-2 to TRBJ2-1; the match to TRBD2 covers 9 bases. This CDR3 is 16 amino acids long. Germline V CDR1 and CDR2: LGHNA, YNFKEQ. Germline trimming cut 6 bases from V and 6 bases from J; bases unmatched to any gene: 12. In DNA, the CDR3 is TGTGCCAGCAGGTACCAGGCGGGAGGGCTCAGCAATGAGCAGTTCTTC. It translates to CASRYQAGGLSNEQFF.

This chain links TRBV6-5 with TRBJ1-5, with no clear D. Germline V gene sequence: CDR1 MNHEY, CDR2 SVGAGI. Trimming removed 0 bases from V and 2 bases from J, with 8 bases in between. CDR3 length equals 15 residues. This chain's CDR3 is CASSYSREGNQPQHF. The CDR3 DNA reads TGTGCCAGCAGTTACTCCCGGGAGGGCAATCAGCCCCAGCATTTT.

The chain couples TRBV30 to TRBJ2-7; 7 bases agree with TRBD1. The CDR3 is made up of 15 amino acids. The V segment lost 4 bases and the J segment 2 bases; nucleotides outside the gene matches: 11. Germline CDR1 reads GTSNPN; CDR2 reads SVGIG (reference sequence). The CDR3 sequence is CAWTGRGRTTYEQYF. The CDR3, as DNA: TGTGCCTGGACAGGAAGGGGGCGGACAACCTACGAGCAGTACTTC. The entire variable domain, with the rest obtained from reference TRBV30 and TRBJ2-7, is as follows: SQTIHQWPATLVQPVGSPLSLECTVEGTSNPNLYWYRQAAGRGLQLLFYSVGIGQISSEVPQNLSASRPQDRQFILSSKKLLLSDSGFYLCAWTGRGRTTYEQYFGPGTRLTVT.

The CDR3 DNA follows: TGTGCCAGCAGTAAACGGGACTACCCTTACGAGCAGTACTTC. Translation: CASSKRDYPYEQYF. This rearrangement joins TRBV28 to TRBJ2-7; 7 positions match TRBD2. The germline CDR1 and CDR2 sequences are MDHEN and SYDVKM. V shed 5 bases and J 4 bases; nucleotides not matched to a gene: 8. This CDR3 region has 14 residues.

The chain combines TRBV7-6 with TRBJ2-5, with D possibly matching TRBD2 (6 bases). V was shortened by 3 bases and J by 7 bases, with 18 bases between the two germline ends. CDR1 and CDR2 (germline): SGHVS, FNYEAQ. This CDR3 spans 15 amino acids. The DNA of the CDR3 is TGTGCCAGCAGCTTGGCGGGGCGTAGGGGAGGGACCCAGTACTTC. Translating gives CASSLAGRRGGTQYF.

This chain connects TRBV7-9 to TRBJ2-3; 10 bases are shared with TRBD1. Trimming took 5 bases from V and 2 from J; bases not matched to a gene: 7. This CDR3 is 16 amino acids long. Germline V CDR1 and CDR2: SEHNR, FQNEAQ (reference sequence). CDR3 nucleotides: TGTGCCAGCAGCGCCCCCGGGACAGGGGACACAGATACGCAGTATTTT. This codes for CASSAPGTGDTDTQYF. Based on the CDR3 plus reference TRBV7-9 and TRBJ2-3, the full variable domain is DTGVSQNPRHKITKRGQNVTFRCDPISEHNRLYWYRQTLGQGPEFLTYFQNEAQLEKSRLLSDRFSAERPKGSFSTLEIQRTEQGDSAMYLCASSAPGTGDTDTQYFGPGTRLTVL.

The rearrangement joins TRBV29-1 to TRBJ2-7; 13 positions agree with TRBD2. V lost 7 bases and J lost 3; bases outside the gene matches: 15. Germline CDR1 SQVTM, CDR2 ANQGSEA. The CDR3 covers 17 residues. CDR3 amino acids: CSASTSGRAKVRYEQYF. For the CDR3, the DNA is TGCAGCGCGAGCACTAGCGGGAGGGCCAAGGTCCGCTACGAGCAGTACTTC.

This rearrangement joins TRBV7-3 to TRBJ2-7, with TRBD1 matching 10 bases. The germline gives CDR1 SGHTA, CDR2 FQGTGA. The CDR3 is made up of 16 amino acids. Losses at the gene ends were 0 bases for V and 2 bases for J; bases not matched to a gene: 4. The CDR3 reads CASSLTGGQGPYEQYF. The CDR3 nucleotides are TGTGCCAGCAGCTTAACTGGGGGACAGGGGCCCTACGAGCAGTACTTC.

This chain links TRBV30 with TRBJ2-6; weak D call: TRBD1 (6 bases). V lost 7 bases and J lost 0, with 25 bases in between. This CDR3 region has 19 residues. Germline V gene lookup returns CDR1 GTSNPN and CDR2 SVGIG (reference sequence). The DNA of the CDR3 is TGTGCCTTCGAATTGGACAGCACCCCGACAACCTCTGGGGCCAACGTCCTGACTTTC. The encoded protein is CAFELDSTPTTSGANVLTF.

The chain joins TRBV10-3 to TRBJ2-7; 8 bases agree with TRBD1. V shed 6 bases, J shed 2 bases, and the junction held 6 bases outside the gene matches. CDR1 and CDR2 (germline): ENHRY, SYGVKD. The CDR3 length is 14 residues. Written as DNA, the CDR3 is TGTGCCATCAGCCGGACAGGGCCCCCCTACGAGCAGTACTTC. Amino acid sequence: CAISRTGPPYEQYF.

This clone was observed once. V gene TRBV6-5 combines with J gene TRBJ2-1; 10 bases align to TRBD2. Germline V gene data show CDR1 as MNHEY and CDR2 as SVGAGI. Unmatched junction bases numbered 4, after V lost 4 bases and J lost 4 bases. The CDR3 is 15 amino acids. CDR3 DNA sequence: TGTGCCAGCAGTTTACTAGCGGGATCGTACAATGAGCAGTTCTTC. Its protein is CASSLLAGSYNEQFF.

The rearrangement uses TRBV5-1 and TRBJ1-3; D not resolved. V lost 4 bases and J lost 2, with 7 bases in between. Germline-derived CDR1 and CDR2 are SGHRS and YFSETQ. The CDR3 contains 13 residues. CDR3 in DNA: TGCGCCAGCAGCCCCCTTCCTGGAAACACCATATATTTT. This translates into CASSPLPGNTIYF.

The rearrangement links TRBV27 to TRBJ1-5, with 7 bases aligning to TRBD1. With V trimmed by 6 bases and J by 0 bases, 8 bases remained unmatched. Germline V lookup: CDR1 MNHEY, CDR2 SMNVEV (reference sequence). The CDR3 extends over 16 amino acids. CDR3 sequence (DNA): TGTGCCAGCAGACCCACAGGGGTCTATAGCAATCAGCCCCAGCATTTT. It encodes CASRPTGVYSNQPQHF.

CDR3 region: CASIPGQHSNTGELFF. In DNA, the CDR3 is TGTGCCAGCATCCCTGGACAGCACTCAAACACCGGGGAGCTGTTTTTT. The J gene is TRBJ2-2, the V gene TRBV9; TRBD1 is a possible D gene (6 bases). Trimming took 6 bases from V and 2 from J, leaving 17 bases between them. Per germline, CDR1 SGDLS and CDR2 YYNGEE. The CDR3 covers 16 residues.

The chain has TRBV4-3 and TRBJ2-1; the D gene is possibly TRBD2 (6 bases). This CDR3 comprises 12 residues. Between the trimmed V and J ends, which lost 3 bases and 9 bases, there was a span of 9 bases. Germline V gene lookup returns CDR1 LGHNA and CDR2 YSLEER. The CDR3 DNA reads as TGCGCCAGCAGCCATCGGAGGGGTGAGCAGTTCTTC. Translating gives CASSHRRGEQFF.

This clone was picked up one time. The rearrangement links TRBV23-1 to TRBJ2-5; TRBD2 agrees at 10 bases. TRBV23-1 carries the ORF label, with uncertain function. V lost 3 bases, J lost 4 bases, and 2 bases stayed unmatched. The CDR3 totals 14 residues. In DNA, the CDR3 is TGCGCCAGCAGTCACTCTAGCGGGAGAGAGACCCAGTACTTC. This gives the protein CASSHSSGRETQYF.

The chain has TRBV5-6 and TRBJ2-3; tentatively, D is TRBD1 (5 bases). The length of the CDR3 is 14 residues. Trimming took 3 bases from V and 4 from J, leaving 12 bases between them. The V gene's germline CDR1 is SGHDT and CDR2 YYEEEE. The CDR3 DNA follows: TGTGCCAGCAGCTGCCTCCAGGGTGCAGATACGCAGTATTTT. The encoded protein is CASSCLQGADTQYF.

The chain recombines TRBV15 with TRBJ2-2; TRBD1 matches at 8 bases. The germline gives CDR1 LNHNV, CDR2 YYDKDF (reference sequence). The CDR3 length is 17 residues. V shed 0 bases, J shed 5 bases, and the junction held 8 bases outside the gene matches. CDR3 DNA: TGTGCCACCAGCAGAGATTCCCTCGGACAGGGAACCGGGGAGCTGTTTTTT. This translates into CATSRDSLGQGTGELFF.

The chain carries TRBV6-5 and TRBJ1-1, with D perhaps TRBD1 (6 bases). V was shortened by 6 bases and J by 3 bases, with 17 bases between the two germline ends. Germline V gene sequence: CDR1 MNHEY, CDR2 SVGAGI. CDR3 length: 15 residues. The CDR3 DNA follows: TGTGCCAGCAGCTCGACGGGAGGGGGGGACACTGAAGCTTTCTTT. Translation gives CASSSTGGGDTEAFF.

The chain recombines TRBV4-1 with TRBJ2-2; 14 bases fit TRBD2. The germline gives CDR1 MGHRA, CDR2 YSYEKL. CDR3 length equals 18 residues. V gave up 4 bases and J gave up 6 bases; unmatched junction bases: 10. CDR3 protein: CASSLPGLAGVQAGELFF. The CDR3 DNA reads as TGCGCCAGCAGCCTCCCGGGACTAGCGGGAGTGCAGGCCGGGGAGCTGTTTTTT.

This chain links TRBV28 with TRBJ2-7, with 7 bases matching TRBD1. The germline V gene has CDR1 MDHEN and CDR2 SYDVKM. V was clipped by 10 bases and J by 3 bases; unmatched bases: 3. There are 11 residues in the CDR3. The CDR3 DNA is TGTGCCACCAACAGGGGCTACGAGCAGTACTTC. It encodes CATNRGYEQYF.

This chain connects TRBV4-1 to TRBJ2-1, with 14 bases aligning to TRBD2. CDR1 is MGHRA, CDR2 YSYEKL, per germline. The length of the CDR3 is 22 residues. The V and J ends lost 5 bases and 1 base, in that order; junction bases with no gene match: 19. Here the CDR3 DNA reads TGCGCCAGCAGCTCAGGGCCCACCGGGGGGACTAGCGGGAGATCATCCTACAATGAGCAGTTCTTC. This sequence encodes CASSSGPTGGTSGRSSYNEQFF.

This chain connects TRBV6-5 to TRBJ1-1, with 8 nucleotides matching TRBD1. Germline V gives CDR1 MNHEY, CDR2 SVGAGI. The J segment lost 6 bases and the V segment lost 0 bases, leaving 6 bases of the junction unmatched. The CDR3 loop spans 15 amino acids. CDR3 sequence reads: CASSYSNPRGPEAFF. The DNA of the CDR3 is TGTGCCAGCAGTTACTCGAACCCCAGGGGGCCTGAAGCTTTCTTT.

Only a few counts were recorded for this clone. This chain uses TRBV7-2 with TRBJ2-7; 8 positions agree with TRBD2. J gave up 6 bases and V 1 base, and 11 bases lay outside the gene matches. Germline assignment: CDR1 SGHTA and CDR2 FQGNSA. This CDR3 is built from 16 residues. This chain's CDR3 is CASSLVTSARSGEQYF. In DNA, the CDR3 is TGTGCCAGCAGCTTAGTGACTAGCGCACGCTCCGGCGAGCAGTACTTC.

This sequence joins TRBV4-3 and TRBJ2-7; 10 bases are a match to TRBD2. V was clipped by 6 bases and J by 7 bases; unmatched bases: 12. This CDR3 has 15 amino acids. CDR1 and CDR2 (germline): LGHNA, YSLEER. The CDR3: CASSDTKAGGREQYF. In DNA, the CDR3 is TGCGCCAGCAGTGACACTAAAGCGGGAGGGAGGGAGCAGTACTTC.